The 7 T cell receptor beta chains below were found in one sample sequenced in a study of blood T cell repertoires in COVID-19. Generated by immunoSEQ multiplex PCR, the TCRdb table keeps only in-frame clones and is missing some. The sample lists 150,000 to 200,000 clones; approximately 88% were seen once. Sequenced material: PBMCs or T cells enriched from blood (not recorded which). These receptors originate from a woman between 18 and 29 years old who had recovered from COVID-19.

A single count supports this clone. The CDR3 sequence is CASSPRPGTGGNEQFF. For the CDR3, the DNA is TGCGCCAGCAGCCCTAGACCCGGGACAGGGGGCAATGAGCAGTTCTTC. This rearrangement joins TRBV4-3 to TRBJ2-1; 11 nucleotides match TRBD1. Trimming removed 4 bases from V and 6 bases from J; junction bases left unmatched: 8. In germline, CDR1 is LGHNA, CDR2 YSLEER. The CDR3 spans 16 residues.

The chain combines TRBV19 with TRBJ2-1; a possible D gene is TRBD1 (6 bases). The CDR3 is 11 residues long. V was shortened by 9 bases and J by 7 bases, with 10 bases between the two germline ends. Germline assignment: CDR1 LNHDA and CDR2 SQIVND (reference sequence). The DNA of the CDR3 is TGTGCCAGCGGAAGGGGGAATGAGCAGTTCTTC. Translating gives CASGRGNEQFF.

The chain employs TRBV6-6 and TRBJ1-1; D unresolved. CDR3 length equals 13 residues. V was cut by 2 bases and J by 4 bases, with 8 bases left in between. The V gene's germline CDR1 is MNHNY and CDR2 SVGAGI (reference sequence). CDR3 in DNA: TGTGCCAGCAGTTACGCTCTAACCACTGAAGCTTTCTTT. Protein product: CASSYALTTEAFF.

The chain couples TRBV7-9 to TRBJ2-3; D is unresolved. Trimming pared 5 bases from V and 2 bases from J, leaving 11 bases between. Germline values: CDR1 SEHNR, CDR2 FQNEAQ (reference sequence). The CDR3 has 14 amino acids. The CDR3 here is CASSRGYSTDTQYF. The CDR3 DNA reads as TGTGCCAGCAGCCGAGGATATTCCACAGATACGCAGTATTTT.

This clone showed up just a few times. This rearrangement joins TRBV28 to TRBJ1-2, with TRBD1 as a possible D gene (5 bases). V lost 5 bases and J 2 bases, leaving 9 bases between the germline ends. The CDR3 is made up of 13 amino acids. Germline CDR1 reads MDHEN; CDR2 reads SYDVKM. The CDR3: CASSQTVNYGYTF. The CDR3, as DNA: TGTGCCAGCAGTCAGACAGTGAACTATGGCTACACCTTC.

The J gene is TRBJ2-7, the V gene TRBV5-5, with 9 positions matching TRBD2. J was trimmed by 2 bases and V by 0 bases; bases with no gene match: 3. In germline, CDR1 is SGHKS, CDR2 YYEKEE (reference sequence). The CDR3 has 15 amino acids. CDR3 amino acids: CASSLASGDPYEQYF. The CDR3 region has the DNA TGTGCCAGCAGCTTGGCTAGCGGGGATCCCTACGAGCAGTACTTC.

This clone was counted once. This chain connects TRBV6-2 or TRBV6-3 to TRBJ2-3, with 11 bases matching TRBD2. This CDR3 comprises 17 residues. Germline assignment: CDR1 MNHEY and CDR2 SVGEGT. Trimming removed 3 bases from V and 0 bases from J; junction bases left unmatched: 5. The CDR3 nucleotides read TGTGCCAGCAGTTATGCTAGCGGGGGGCCTAGCACAGATACGCAGTATTTT. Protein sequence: CASSYASGGPSTDTQYF.